This T cell receptor beta chain was recovered during a study of blood T cell repertoires in COVID-19. Study information: Both acute and convalescent COVID-19 samples were obtained from the United States, Italy and Spain.

V was clipped by 4 bases and J by 4 bases, with 16 bases between them. This CDR3 is built from 15 residues. Germline lookup yields CDR1 MNHEY and CDR2 SVGAGI. Measured with immunoSEQ multiplex PCR; TCRdb has only the in-frame clones, and not every one. The table lists 100,000 or so clones, approximately 79% of them singletons, with roughly 19% in the top ten. The receptor's source is a man between 65 and 85 years old with active or convalescent COVID-19. Sequencing was done on a sample of peripheral blood. The chain employs TRBV6-5 and TRBJ2-5, with a tentative D call TRBD2 (6 bases). CDR3 nucleotides: TGTGCCAGCAGTTTCGGCCCGGGAGCCGGAGAGACCCAGTACTTC. Its protein product is CASSFGPGAGETQYF.